This TCR beta chain was profiled in a study of shared clonotypes between healthy human individuals. Assay used: immunoSEQ multiplex PCR; TCRdb lists only in-frame clones, some missing. The table records around 1,900,000 clones, roughly 93% of them present only once. Cells designated naive CD8 were CD45RO-negative and were positively selected for CCR7, with terminally differentiated effector memory CD45RA+ cells excluded. Looked up from germline, CDR1 is MNHNS and CDR2 is SASEGT. The CDR3 contains 13 residues. Between the trimmed V and J ends, which lost 4 bases and 5 bases, there was a span of 12 bases.

J is TRBJ2-7 and V is TRBV6-1, with D perhaps TRBD2 (6 bases). The TCR sequence derives from a man between 18 and 29 years old in good health. Some clones in this sample may be carry-over from other donors' samples. The sample was naive CD8+ T cells from PBMCs. In nucleotides, the CDR3 is TGTGCCAGCAGTGGCGGCAGGAGGGACGAGCAGTACTTC. Protein: CASSGGRRDEQYF.